This T cell receptor beta chain is from a study of blood T cell repertoires in COVID-19. Germline loops: CDR1 PRHDT, CDR2 FYEKMQ (reference sequence). V was clipped by 1 base and J by 2 bases, with 3 bases between them. This CDR3 contains 12 residues. The table came from immunoSEQ multiplex PCR; TCRdb's copy has only in-frame clones and leaves some out. The sample gives approximately 220,000 clones, 84% of which show up once; less than 7% is in the top ten. The sample holds a few counts of this clone. The chain has TRBV13 and TRBJ2-7, with D unclear. The specimen sequenced was PBMCs or T cells enriched from blood (not recorded which). The receptor comes from a woman aged 40 to 50 who had recovered from COVID-19. DNA for the CDR3: TGTGCCAGCAGCTTAGCAGCCTACGAGCAGTACTTC. It encodes CASSLAAYEQYF. The variable domain in full, with the rest retrieved from reference TRBV13 and TRBJ2-7, is AAGVIQSPRHLIKEKRETATLKCYPIPRHDTVYWYQQGPGQDPQFLISFYEKMQSDKGSIPDRFSAQQFSDYHSELNMSSLELGDSALYFCASSLAAYEQYFGPGTRLTVT.